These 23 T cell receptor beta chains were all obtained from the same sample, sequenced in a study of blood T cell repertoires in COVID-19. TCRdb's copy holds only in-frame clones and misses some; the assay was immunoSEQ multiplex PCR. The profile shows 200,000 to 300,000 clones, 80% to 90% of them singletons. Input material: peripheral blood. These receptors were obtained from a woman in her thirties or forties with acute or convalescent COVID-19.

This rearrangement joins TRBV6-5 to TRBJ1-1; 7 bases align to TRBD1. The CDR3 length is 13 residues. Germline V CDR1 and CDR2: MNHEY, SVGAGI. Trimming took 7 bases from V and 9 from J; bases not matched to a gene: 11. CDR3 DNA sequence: TGTGCCAGCATTTCTCAGGGGGGTCTACAAGCTTTCTTT. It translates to CASISQGGLQAFF.

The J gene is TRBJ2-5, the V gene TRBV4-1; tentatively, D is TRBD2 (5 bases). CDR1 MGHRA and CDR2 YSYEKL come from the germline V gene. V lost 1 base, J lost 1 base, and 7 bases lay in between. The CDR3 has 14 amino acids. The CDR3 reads CASSQGGSQETQYF. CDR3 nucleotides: TGCGCCAGCAGCCAAGGAGGGTCCCAAGAGACCCAGTACTTC.

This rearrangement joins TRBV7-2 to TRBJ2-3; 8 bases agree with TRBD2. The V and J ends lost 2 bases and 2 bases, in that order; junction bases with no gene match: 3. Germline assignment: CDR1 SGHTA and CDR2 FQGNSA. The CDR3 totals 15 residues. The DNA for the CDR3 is TGTGCCAGCAGCTTACGGCGGGGGGACACAGATACGCAGTATTTT. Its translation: CASSLRRGDTDTQYF.

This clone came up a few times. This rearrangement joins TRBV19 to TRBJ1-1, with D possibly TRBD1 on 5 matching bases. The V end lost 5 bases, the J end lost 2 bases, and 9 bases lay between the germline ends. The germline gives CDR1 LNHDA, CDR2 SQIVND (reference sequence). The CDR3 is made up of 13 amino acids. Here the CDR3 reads CASSVDTNTEAFF. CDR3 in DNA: TGTGCCAGTAGTGTGGACACAAACACTGAAGCTTTCTTT.

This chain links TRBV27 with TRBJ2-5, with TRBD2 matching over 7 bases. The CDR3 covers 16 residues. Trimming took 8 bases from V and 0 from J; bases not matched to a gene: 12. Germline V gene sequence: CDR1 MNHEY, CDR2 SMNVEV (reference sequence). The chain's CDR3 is CASWRAGLRDQETQYF. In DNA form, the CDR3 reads TGTGCCAGCTGGCGGGCGGGACTAAGGGACCAAGAGACCCAGTACTTC.

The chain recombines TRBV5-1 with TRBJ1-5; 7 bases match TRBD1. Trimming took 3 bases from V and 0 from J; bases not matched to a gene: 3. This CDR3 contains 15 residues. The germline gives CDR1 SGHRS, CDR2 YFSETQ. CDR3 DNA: TGCGCCAGCAGCTCCGGACAGGATAGCAATCAGCCCCAGCATTTT. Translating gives CASSSGQDSNQPQHF.

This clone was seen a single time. In DNA form, the CDR3 reads TGCGCCAGCAGCCGGCTAGCGGGTCGCACAGATACGCAGTATTTT. It is translated as CASSRLAGRTDTQYF. The rearrangement uses TRBV4-1 and TRBJ2-3; 8 positions match TRBD2. The junction had 4 bases not matched to a gene; V was cut back by 4 bases and J by 1 base. The CDR3 totals 15 residues. The germline CDR1 and CDR2 sequences are MGHRA and YSYEKL.

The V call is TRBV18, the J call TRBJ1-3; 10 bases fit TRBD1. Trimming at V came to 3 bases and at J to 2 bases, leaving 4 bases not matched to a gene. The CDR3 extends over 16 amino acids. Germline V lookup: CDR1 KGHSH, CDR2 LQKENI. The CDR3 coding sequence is TGTGCCAGCTCACCCGGGACAGGGGATGCTGGAAACACCATATATTTT. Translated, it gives CASSPGTGDAGNTIYF.

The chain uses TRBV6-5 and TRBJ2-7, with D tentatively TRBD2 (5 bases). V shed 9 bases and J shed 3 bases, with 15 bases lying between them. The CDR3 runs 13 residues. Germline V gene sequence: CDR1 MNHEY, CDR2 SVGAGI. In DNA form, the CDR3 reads TGTGCCAGTTCCTTGAGAGGGAGCTACGAGCAGTACGTC. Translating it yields CASSLRGSYEQYV.

The CDR3 DNA sequence: TGTGCCAGTAGTATAAGCCAGTTTGGGGCGGTGAACACTGAAGCTTTCTTT. It yields the protein CASSISQFGAVNTEAFF. The V call is TRBV19, the J call TRBJ1-1, with D perhaps TRBD1 (5 bases). V was shortened by 2 bases and J by 0 bases, with 16 bases between the two germline ends. This CDR3 is built from 17 residues. The germline V gene encodes CDR1 LNHDA and CDR2 SQIVND (reference sequence).

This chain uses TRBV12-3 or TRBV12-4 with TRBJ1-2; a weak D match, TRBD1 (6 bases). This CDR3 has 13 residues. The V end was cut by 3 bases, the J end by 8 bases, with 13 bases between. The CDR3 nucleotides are TGTGCCAGCAGTTTCGCGGGGGCCCAGGGCTACACCTTC. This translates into CASSFAGAQGYTF.

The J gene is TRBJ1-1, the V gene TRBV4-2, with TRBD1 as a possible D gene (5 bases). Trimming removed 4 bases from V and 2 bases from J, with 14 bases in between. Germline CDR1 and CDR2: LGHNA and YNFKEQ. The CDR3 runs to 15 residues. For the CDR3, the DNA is TGTGCCAGCAGCCTTTCCGGGGGGGAAAACACTGAAGCTTTCTTT. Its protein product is CASSLSGGENTEAFF.

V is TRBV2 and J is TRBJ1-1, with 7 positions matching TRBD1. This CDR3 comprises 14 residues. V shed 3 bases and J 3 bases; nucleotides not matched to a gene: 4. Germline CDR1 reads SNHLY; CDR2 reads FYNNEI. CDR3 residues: CASSDRQGYTEAFF. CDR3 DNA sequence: TGTGCCAGCAGTGACAGACAGGGCTACACTGAAGCTTTCTTT.

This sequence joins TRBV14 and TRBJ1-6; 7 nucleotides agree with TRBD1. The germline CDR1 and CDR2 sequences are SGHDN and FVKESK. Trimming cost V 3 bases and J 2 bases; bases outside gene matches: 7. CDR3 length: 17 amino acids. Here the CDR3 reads CASSQYAGTAYNSPLHF. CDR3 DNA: TGTGCCAGCAGCCAGTACGCCGGGACAGCCTATAATTCACCCCTCCACTTT.

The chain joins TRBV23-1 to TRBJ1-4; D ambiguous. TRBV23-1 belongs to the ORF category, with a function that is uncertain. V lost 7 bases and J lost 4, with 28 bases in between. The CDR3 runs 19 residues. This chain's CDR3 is CASTPRRAVERLRNEKLFF. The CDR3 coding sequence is TGCGCCAGCACCCCTCGGAGAGCAGTCGAAAGACTCCGTAATGAAAAACTGTTTTTT.

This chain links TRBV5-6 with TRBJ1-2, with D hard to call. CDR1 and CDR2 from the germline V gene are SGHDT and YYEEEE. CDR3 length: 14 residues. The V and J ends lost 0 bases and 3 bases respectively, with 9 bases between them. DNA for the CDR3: TGTGCCAGCAGCTTGGAGCGGGGATACTATGGCTACACCTTC. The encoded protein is CASSLERGYYGYTF.

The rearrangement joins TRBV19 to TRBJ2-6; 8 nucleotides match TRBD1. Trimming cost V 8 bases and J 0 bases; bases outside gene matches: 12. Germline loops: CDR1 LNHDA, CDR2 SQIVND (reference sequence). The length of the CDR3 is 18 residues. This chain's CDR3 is CASAGQGRHSSGANVLTF. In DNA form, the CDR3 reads TGTGCCAGTGCTGGACAGGGCCGCCATAGCTCTGGGGCCAACGTCCTGACTTTC.

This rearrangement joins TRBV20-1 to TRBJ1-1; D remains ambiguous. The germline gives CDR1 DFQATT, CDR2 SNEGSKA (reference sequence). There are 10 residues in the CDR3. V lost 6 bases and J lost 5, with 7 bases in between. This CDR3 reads CSATGTEAFF. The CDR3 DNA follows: TGCAGTGCCACGGGAACTGAAGCTTTCTTT.

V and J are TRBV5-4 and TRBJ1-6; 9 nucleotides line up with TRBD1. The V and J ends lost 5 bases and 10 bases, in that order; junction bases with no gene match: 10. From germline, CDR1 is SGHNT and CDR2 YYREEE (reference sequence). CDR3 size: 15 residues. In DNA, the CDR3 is TGTGCCAGCAGGGGGGGACAGGGCCCAGGGTCACCCCTCCACTTT. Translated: CASRGGQGPGSPLHF.

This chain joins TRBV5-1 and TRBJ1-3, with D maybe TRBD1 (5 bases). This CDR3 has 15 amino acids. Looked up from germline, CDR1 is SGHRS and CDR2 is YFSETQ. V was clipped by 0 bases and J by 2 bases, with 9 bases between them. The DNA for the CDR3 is TGCGCCAGCAGCTTGGAAGGGGTTCCTGGAAACACCATATATTTT. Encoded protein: CASSLEGVPGNTIYF.

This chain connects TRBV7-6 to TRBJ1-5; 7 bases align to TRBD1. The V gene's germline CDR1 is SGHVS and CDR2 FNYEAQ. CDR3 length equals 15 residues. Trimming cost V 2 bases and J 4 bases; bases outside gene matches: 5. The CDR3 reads CASSLRSGQNQPQHF. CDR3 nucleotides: TGTGCCAGCAGCTTAAGGTCGGGACAGAATCAGCCCCAGCATTTT.

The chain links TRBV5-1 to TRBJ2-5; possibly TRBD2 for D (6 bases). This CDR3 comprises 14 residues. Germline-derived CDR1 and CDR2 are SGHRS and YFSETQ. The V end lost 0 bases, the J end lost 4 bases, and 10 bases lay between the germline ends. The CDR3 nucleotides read TGCGCCAGCAGCTTGGACCGAGCGGGAGAGACCCAGTACTTC. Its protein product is CASSLDRAGETQYF.

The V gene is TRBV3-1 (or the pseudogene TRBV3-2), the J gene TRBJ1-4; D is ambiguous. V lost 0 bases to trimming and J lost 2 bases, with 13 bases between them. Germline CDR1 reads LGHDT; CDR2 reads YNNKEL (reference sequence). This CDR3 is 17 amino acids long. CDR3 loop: CASSQEYVGGTNEKLFF. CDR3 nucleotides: TGTGCCAGCAGCCAAGAGTATGTTGGCGGGACTAATGAAAAACTGTTTTTT.